This TCR beta chain appears in the sequencing data of a study of identical twins. Study-wide results and limits: Conclusions rested on cross-sectional statistics rather than following the same donors.

Germline lookup yields CDR1 MDHEN and CDR2 SYDVKM. The CDR3 contains 17 residues. Trimming stripped 6 bases from V and 0 bases from J, with 17 bases between. Template switching supplied a universal primer site; unique molecular identifiers were carried on the cDNA. From the 5' RACE reads, TCRdb called clonotypes with MiXCR, one entry per CDR3 protein. Among 1.5 million to 2 million distinct CDR3 sequences listed, less than 40% were seen once. This clonotype was counted only a few times. What it recognizes is unknown. Everyone who gave samples was a healthy Caucasian. This clonotype was obtained from a newborn girl in good health. The sequencing input was cord blood. The rearrangement uses TRBV28 and TRBJ1-4, with D maybe TRBD1 (6 bases). This chain's CDR3 is CASSPPGASPTNEKLFF. In DNA, the CDR3 is TGTGCCAGCAGCCCCCCAGGGGCTTCCCCAACTAATGAAAAACTGTTTTTT.